The clone carrying this T cell receptor beta chain has just one count. Produced via immunoSEQ multiplex PCR; TCRdb's table is partial and in-frame only. Of over a million clones in the sample, about 96% were seen once. These data are taken from a study of shared clonotypes between healthy human individuals. Looking at the study overall: Donors, aged 18 to 49, were a couple of women and three men. Researchers assigned three CD4 naive, three CD4 memory, two CD8 naive and one CD8 memory plate to each donor.

The CDR3 runs 13 residues. Germline V lookup: CDR1 KGHSH, CDR2 LQKENI. Trimming pared 6 bases from V and 5 bases from J, leaving 13 bases between. The chain is built from TRBV18 and TRBJ1-2; unclear D gene. Source material: naive CD4+ T cells sorted from blood. Specified subset: CD45RA+ positively selected. The clonotype was recovered from a man aged 30 to 45 in good health. The CDR3 DNA reads as TGTGCCAGCTCTCCTACAGTGGTATATGGCTACACCTTC. It codes for CASSPTVVYGYTF.